The 15 T cell receptor beta chains below all came from one sample that was sequenced in a study of cytomegalovirus exposure and HLA in healthy donors. Measured with immunoSEQ multiplex PCR; TCRdb has only the in-frame clones, and not every one. The sample contains some 190,000 clones, about 84% of which appear only once. Sequencing input: PBMCs. The source is a woman under 30 in good health and CMV-seronegative.

The chain has TRBV2 and TRBJ2-2; 9 positions match TRBD1. Per germline, CDR1 SNHLY and CDR2 FYNNEI. V lost 5 bases to trimming and J lost 3 bases; unmatched junction nucleotides: 4. The CDR3 has 15 residues. This chain's CDR3 is CASSTGGYDTGELFF. CDR3 in DNA: TGTGCCAGCAGTACAGGGGGCTATGACACCGGGGAGCTGTTTTTT. Full variable domain (remainder filled in from reference TRBV2 and TRBJ2-2): EPEVTQTPSHQVTQMGQEVILRCVPISNHLYFYWYRQILGQKVEFLVSFYNNEISEKSEIFDDQFSVERPDGSNFTLKIRSTKLEDSAMYFCASSTGGYDTGELFFGEGSRLTVL.

This CDR3 reads CASSIKRTGGAEAFF. Here the CDR3 DNA reads TGTGCCAGCAGCATTAAGAGGACAGGGGGAGCTGAAGCTTTCTTT. The V call is TRBV7-8, the J call TRBJ1-1; 10 nucleotides match TRBD1. Germline trimming cut 5 bases from V and 6 bases from J; bases unmatched to any gene: 9. Germline assignment: CDR1 SGHVS and CDR2 FQNEAQ. The CDR3 has 15 amino acids.

The gene calls are TRBV27 and TRBJ1-6; 10 bases agree with TRBD1. V lost 3 bases to trimming and J lost 9 bases; unmatched junction nucleotides: 2. This CDR3 contains 14 residues. CDR1 is MNHEY, CDR2 SMNVEV, per germline (reference sequence). CDR3 sequence: CASSFRTGGSPLHF. DNA of the CDR3: TGTGCCAGCAGTTTTCGGACAGGGGGTTCACCCCTCCACTTT.

V and J are TRBV7-3 and TRBJ1-2, with no clear D. CDR1 is SGHTA, CDR2 FQGTGA, per germline. The CDR3 loop spans 14 amino acids. V was cut by 5 bases and J by 3 bases, with 13 bases left in between. The CDR3 bases are TGTGCCAGCAGCGGAGAGATGGAGTACTATGGCTACACCTTC. This sequence encodes CASSGEMEYYGYTF.

This chain connects TRBV5-1 to TRBJ2-1, with TRBD2 identical over 7 bases. The CDR3 runs 13 residues. The V and J ends lost 4 bases and 9 bases, in that order; junction bases with no gene match: 7. Germline V gene lookup returns CDR1 SGHRS and CDR2 YFSETQ. CDR3 protein: CASSMTSSGEQFF. Here the CDR3 DNA reads TGCGCCAGCAGCATGACTAGCTCGGGTGAGCAGTTCTTC.

The chain couples TRBV5-1 to TRBJ2-2, with 8 bases matching TRBD1. This CDR3 comprises 14 residues. CDR1 is SGHRS and CDR2 is YFSETQ in the germline V gene. After removal of 4 bases from V and 7 bases from J, the junction contained 6 bases not matched to a gene. The CDR3 sequence is CASSTDRAYGELFF. The DNA of the CDR3 is TGCGCCAGCAGCACGGACAGGGCTTACGGGGAGCTGTTTTTT. Based on the CDR3 plus reference TRBV5-1 and TRBJ2-2, the full variable domain is KAGVTQTPRYLIKTRGQQVTLSCSPISGHRSVSWYQQTPGQGLQFLFEYFSETQRNKGNFPGRFSGRQFSNSRSEMNVSTLELGDSALYLCASSTDRAYGELFFGEGSRLTVL.

CDR3: CASSMIAASSTGELFF. The CDR3 DNA reads as TGTGCCAGCAGTATGATTGCGGCCTCGAGCACCGGGGAGCTGTTTTTT. This chain links TRBV2 with TRBJ2-2; D remains ambiguous. The germline gives CDR1 SNHLY, CDR2 FYNNEI. V was pared by 5 bases and J by 4 bases, with 17 bases between. The CDR3 length is 16 residues.

This clone was recorded a few times. The sample contains more than one DNA sequence encoding this CDR3. The V and J genes are TRBV30 and TRBJ1-1, with D perhaps TRBD1 (5 bases). The CDR3 loop spans 13 amino acids. Germline V gene lookup returns CDR1 GTSNPN and CDR2 SVGIG (reference sequence). V was pared by 0 bases and J by 1 base, with 6 bases between. This CDR3 is CAWSVRGNTEAFF. The CDR3 DNA follows: TGTGCCTGGAGTGTAAGGGGGAACACTGAAGCTTTCTTT.

This clone was seen more than once but under ten times. The rearrangement uses TRBV6-6 and TRBJ2-5; D not certain. There are 12 residues in the CDR3. Germline V gives CDR1 MNHNY, CDR2 SVGAGI (reference sequence). The V end was cut by 3 bases, the J end by 5 bases, with 7 bases between. In DNA form, the CDR3 reads TGTGCCAGCAGTTATTGGCGGGAGACCCAGTACTTC. This gives the protein CASSYWRETQYF.

In this sample, this clone turned up once. The chain combines TRBV10-3 with TRBJ2-1; TRBD2 matches at 9 bases. CDR3 length: 15 residues. Losses at the gene ends were 3 bases for V and 0 bases for J; bases not matched to a gene: 0. Germline values: CDR1 ENHRY, CDR2 SYGVKD. The CDR3 sequence is CAISELAGSYNEQFF. In nucleotides, the CDR3 is TGTGCCATCAGTGAACTAGCGGGCTCCTACAATGAGCAGTTCTTC.

V usage is TRBV7-9 and J usage is TRBJ2-3; TRBD2 aligns across 11 bases. Per germline, CDR1 SEHNR and CDR2 FQNEAQ (reference sequence). The length of the CDR3 is 16 residues. V lost 5 bases and J lost 6; bases outside the gene matches: 10. The CDR3 reads CASSPTGLAALDTQYF. The CDR3, as DNA: TGTGCCAGCAGCCCAACGGGACTAGCGGCCTTGGATACGCAGTATTTT. The full variable domain, in which reference TRBV7-9 and TRBJ2-3 provide the parts outside the CDR3, is DTGVSQNPRHKITKRGQNVTFRCDPISEHNRLYWYRQTLGQGPEFLTYFQNEAQLEKSRLLSDRFSAERPKGSFSTLEIQRTEQGDSAMYLCASSPTGLAALDTQYFGPGTRLTVL.

The gene calls are TRBV29-1 and TRBJ1-4, with a weak D call TRBD1 (6 bases). Trimming took 7 bases from V and 4 from J, leaving 13 bases between them. The germline V gene has CDR1 SQVTM and CDR2 ANQGSEA. The length of the CDR3 is 13 residues. CDR3 DNA sequence: TGCAGCGCTATGACAGGAGATAATGAAAAACTGTTTTTT. Its protein is CSAMTGDNEKLFF.

This clone was seen once. The rearrangement links TRBV19 to TRBJ1-1; D unclear. This CDR3 contains 13 residues. In germline, CDR1 is LNHDA, CDR2 SQIVND (reference sequence). The V end was cut by 6 bases, the J end by 4 bases, with 12 bases between. The CDR3 DNA is TGTGCCAGTAGGGAGGTTGGAAGCACTGAAGCTTTCTTT. Its protein is CASREVGSTEAFF.

The V call is TRBV6-1, the J call TRBJ2-7, with 10 bases matching TRBD2. After removal of 0 bases from V and 4 bases from J, the junction contained 9 bases not matched to a gene. Germline loops: CDR1 MNHNS, CDR2 SASEGT. The CDR3 totals 17 residues. The CDR3 DNA is TGTGCCAGCAGTGAAGCTTCCTGGACTAGCGGAGGTTACGAGCAGTACTTC. Its translation is CASSEASWTSGGYEQYF.

This clone was recorded many times. The chain links TRBV10-1 to TRBJ2-1; 12 bases align to TRBD2. After removal of 0 bases from V and 6 bases from J, the junction contained 0 bases not matched to a gene. From germline, CDR1 is WNHNN and CDR2 SYGVQD (reference sequence). The CDR3 length is 15 residues. The DNA for the CDR3 is TGCGCCAGCAGTGAGTCGACTAGCGGGGGCAATGAGCAGTTCTTC. Translating it yields CASSESTSGGNEQFF.